This passage covers 27 T cell receptor beta chains from one sample sequenced in a study of shared clonotypes between healthy human individuals. Profiled with immunoSEQ multiplex PCR; TCRdb holds only in-frame clones, not every one. The repertoire holds about 1.1 million clones, with about 80% as singletons. The sequencing sample was made of memory CD4+ T cells from PBMCs. Noted subset: CD45RA-negative fraction. The receptor source for this set is a man aged 18 to 29 in good health. Some clones in this sample may be carry-over from other donors' samples.

This rearrangement joins TRBV7-9 to TRBJ1-2, with D uncertain. This CDR3 comprises 12 residues. Trimming cost V 6 bases and J 5 bases, with 10 bases left between them. Per germline, CDR1 SEHNR and CDR2 FQNEAQ (reference sequence). The chain's CDR3 is CASSEGSYGYTF. As DNA, the CDR3 is TGTGCCAGCAGTGAAGGGAGTTATGGCTACACCTTC.

This chain connects TRBV28 to TRBJ2-7; 11 nucleotides line up with TRBD2. The CDR3 runs 14 residues. Germline CDR1 is MDHEN and CDR2 is SYDVKM. V dropped 7 bases and J dropped 6; count of bases not matched to a gene: 8. The CDR3 is CASIILAGVGEQYF. In nucleotides, the CDR3 is TGTGCCAGCATAATACTAGCGGGAGTAGGCGAGCAGTACTTC. The full variable domain, completed using reference TRBV28 and TRBJ2-7, is DVKVTQSSRYLVKRTGEKVFLECVQDMDHENMFWYRQDPGLGLRLIYFSYDVKMKEKGDIPEGYSVSREKKERFSLILESASTNQTSMYLCASIILAGVGEQYFGPGTRLTVT.

This clone has a handful of counts. This chain connects TRBV6-1 to TRBJ2-7, with no clear D. Germline-derived CDR1 and CDR2 are MNHNS and SASEGT. Between the trimmed V and J ends, which lost 2 bases and 3 bases, there was a span of 11 bases. This CDR3 is 14 amino acids long. CDR3 DNA sequence: TGTGCCAGCAGTGAATCCTTCCCCTACTACGAGCAGTACTTC. Translated, it gives CASSESFPYYEQYF.

The count of this clone is one. This rearrangement joins TRBV30 to TRBJ1-2; D remains ambiguous. Trimming removed 3 bases from V and 7 bases from J, with 6 bases in between. Germline lookup yields CDR1 GTSNPN and CDR2 SVGIG (reference sequence). The CDR3 has 10 amino acids. DNA for the CDR3: TGTGCCTGGAGCGGGCTTGGCTACACCTTC. Its protein is CAWSGLGYTF.

This chain joins TRBV15 and TRBJ2-1; unclear D gene. V lost 5 bases and J 10 bases, leaving 12 bases between the germline ends. Germline-derived CDR1 and CDR2 are LNHNV and YYDKDF (reference sequence). This CDR3 has 12 amino acids. The CDR3 DNA follows: TGTGCCACCAGCCCCCACCAGGAAGAGCAGTTCTTC. Protein: CATSPHQEEQFF.

DNA for the CDR3: TGTGCCAGTAGTAACCCGTCGGGGGCGGCCCGGGATACGCAGTATTTT. This translates into CASSNPSGAARDTQYF. The genes are TRBV19 and TRBJ2-3, with D perhaps assigned TRBD1 or TRBD2 (6 bases each). Trimming pared 4 bases from V and 6 bases from J, leaving 20 bases between. Germline V CDR1 and CDR2: LNHDA, SQIVND (reference sequence). The CDR3 is made up of 16 amino acids.

The chain combines TRBV2 with TRBJ2-7, with 8 bases aligning to TRBD2. Germline loops: CDR1 SNHLY, CDR2 FYNNEI. This CDR3 has 15 amino acids. V was pared by 2 bases and J by 5 bases, with 8 bases of the junction left unmatched. The CDR3 reads CASSESSGIGHEQYF. In DNA form, the CDR3 reads TGTGCCAGCAGTGAAAGTAGCGGGATAGGCCACGAGCAGTACTTC.

In regard to this clone: Other DNA sequences in this specimen translate into the identical CDR3. This rearrangement joins TRBV28 to TRBJ2-7; D unclear. Germline values: CDR1 MDHEN, CDR2 SYDVKM. Trimming stripped 6 bases from V and 4 bases from J, with 7 bases between. The CDR3 loop spans 11 amino acids. The CDR3 DNA reads as TGTGCCAGCAGGACCGGTTACGAGCAGTACTTC. This sequence encodes CASRTGYEQYF.

The V gene is TRBV11-2, the J gene TRBJ2-7, with D unresolved. This CDR3 comprises 14 residues. Trimming shortened V by 4 bases and J by 2 bases, and 12 bases separated the two germline ends. The germline V gene encodes CDR1 SGHAT and CDR2 FQNNGV. The CDR3 DNA reads TGTGCCAGCAGCTGGGCTACGCTGACCTACGAGCAGTACTTC. It codes for CASSWATLTYEQYF.

As to this clone: This sequence may be a read error, since a much larger clone differs from it by one base. Distinct nucleotide sequences in the sample also encode this CDR3. The V and J genes are TRBV30 and TRBJ2-7; weak D call: TRBD1 (5 bases). Trimming took 3 bases from V and 5 from J, leaving 14 bases between them. The CDR3 contains 13 residues. Germline-derived CDR1 and CDR2 are GTSNPN and SVGIG (reference sequence). DNA of the CDR3: TGTGCCTGGAGCATGGGGCAGTGGGACGAGCAGTACTTC. Its protein product is CAWSMGQWDEQYF.

CDR3 protein: CASSWGLDSNQPQHF. The DNA of the CDR3 is TGTGCCAGCAGCTGGGGATTAGATAGCAATCAGCCCCAGCATTTT. The rearrangement joins TRBV7-2 to TRBJ1-5; D call uncertain. Germline loops: CDR1 SGHTA, CDR2 FQGNSA. The CDR3 has 15 residues. V gave up 4 bases and J gave up 0 bases, with 10 bases separating them.

This clone was found a few times. The chain has TRBV4-2 and TRBJ2-7; 9 bases are shared with TRBD2. Per the germline V gene, CDR1 is LGHNA and CDR2 is YNFKEQ. The CDR3 sequence is 16 residues long. V lost 1 base to trimming and J lost 4 bases; unmatched junction nucleotides: 8. CDR3 DNA sequence: TGTGCCAGCAGCCAAGTTGTGGCTAGCGGGATGTACGAGCAGTACTTC. Its protein is CASSQVVASGMYEQYF.

The chain combines TRBV2 with TRBJ1-1; D gene uncertain. The CDR3 has 14 amino acids. V lost 4 bases and J lost 3, with 12 bases in between. CDR1 and CDR2 from the germline V gene are SNHLY and FYNNEI. The CDR3 DNA is TGTGCCAGCAGTGTGGAAGGGAAGGACACTGAAGCTTTCTTT. This gives the protein CASSVEGKDTEAFF.

This clone was observed once. V is TRBV28 and J is TRBJ2-7; no clear D. Trimming stripped 6 bases from V and 5 bases from J, with 20 bases between. This CDR3 has 15 amino acids. CDR1 is MDHEN, CDR2 SYDVKM, per germline. CDR3 residues: CASSPRVGYLDEQYF. The CDR3 nucleotides read TGTGCCAGCAGCCCCCGCGTGGGGTATTTAGACGAGCAGTACTTC.

In the case of this clone: In the same sample, other DNA sequences code for this CDR3. The chain combines TRBV7-9 with TRBJ1-5; D is unclear. Germline V gene lookup returns CDR1 SEHNR and CDR2 FQNEAQ (reference sequence). This CDR3 region has 13 residues. V lost 2 bases, J lost 4 bases, and 6 bases lay in between. The CDR3 nucleotides read TGTGCCAGCAGCTTAAGTGGAAATCAGCCCCAGCATTTT. Residues: CASSLSGNQPQHF.

The CDR3 DNA follows: TGTGCCAGCAGCCCCCCCGGGGGGACCTCCTACGAGCAGTACTTC. Translated, it gives CASSPPGGTSYEQYF. The V gene is TRBV28, the J gene TRBJ2-7, with 7 bases identical to TRBD2. The CDR3 has 15 residues. In germline, CDR1 is MDHEN, CDR2 SYDVKM. The J segment lost 0 bases and the V segment lost 6 bases, leaving 8 bases of the junction unmatched.

The chain links TRBV6-5 to TRBJ2-7; possibly TRBD1 for D (5 bases). The V gene's germline CDR1 is MNHEY and CDR2 SVGAGI. This CDR3 is built from 15 residues. Trimming took 5 bases from V and 1 from J, leaving 15 bases between them. CDR3 sequence: CASSNQGFSSYEQYF. The DNA of the CDR3 is TGTGCCAGCAGTAACCAGGGATTTTCGTCCTACGAGCAGTACTTC.

The chain carries TRBV19 and TRBJ2-5, with TRBD2 matching over 7 bases. Trimming removed 5 bases from V and 5 bases from J; junction bases left unmatched: 8. CDR3 length: 14 residues. Looked up from germline, CDR1 is LNHDA and CDR2 is SQIVND (reference sequence). As DNA, the CDR3 is TGTGCCAGTAGTCAAAGCGGGGCTGGGGAGACCCAGTACTTC. It yields the protein CASSQSGAGETQYF.

This chain connects TRBV10-2 to TRBJ2-1, with TRBD2 identical over 13 bases. CDR3 size: 16 residues. With V trimmed by 6 bases and J by 5 bases, 7 bases remained unmatched. Germline V gene data show CDR1 as WSHSY and CDR2 as SAAADI. CDR3 residues: CASRAGTSGKNNEQFF. DNA of the CDR3: TGCGCCAGCAGAGCCGGGACTAGCGGGAAAAACAATGAGCAGTTCTTC.

The chain uses TRBV28 and TRBJ2-7; weak D call: TRBD2 (6 bases). The CDR3 covers 14 residues. Germline values: CDR1 MDHEN, CDR2 SYDVKM. V shed 3 bases and J shed 3 bases, with 12 bases lying between them. This CDR3 is CASSFPGAVYEQYF. The CDR3, as DNA: TGTGCCAGCAGTTTCCCGGGAGCGGTCTACGAGCAGTACTTC.

V usage is TRBV28 and J usage is TRBJ2-7; D may be TRBD2 (6 bases). Germline-derived CDR1 and CDR2 are MDHEN and SYDVKM. V lost 5 bases and J lost 9, with 8 bases in between. There are 10 residues in the CDR3. CDR3 bases: TGTGCCAGCAGTCGGCGGGGGCAGTACTTC. Translation: CASSRRGQYF.

There are a few counts of this clone. V gene TRBV9 combines with J gene TRBJ2-7; D may be TRBD1 or TRBD2 (5 bases each). Germline V gene data show CDR1 as SGDLS and CDR2 as YYNGEE. The V gene lost 0 bases and the J gene lost 3 bases, with 10 bases spanning the gap. The CDR3 is 14 amino acids. The CDR3 DNA reads as TGTGCCAGCAGCGTAGGCGAGGGGAACTACGAGCAGTACTTC. Translated, it gives CASSVGEGNYEQYF.

The V gene is TRBV10-1, the J gene TRBJ2-1; D ambiguous. CDR1 is WNHNN, CDR2 SYGVQD, per germline (reference sequence). Between the trimmed V and J ends, which lost 0 bases and 0 bases, there was a span of 9 bases. CDR3 length equals 16 residues. The CDR3 sequence: CASSESIAVSYNEQFF. The CDR3 DNA reads as TGCGCCAGCAGTGAGTCGATTGCGGTCTCCTACAATGAGCAGTTCTTC.

The genes are TRBV5-4 and TRBJ2-7; 7 nucleotides match TRBD1. With V trimmed by 1 base and J by 0 bases, 1 base remained unmatched. CDR1 and CDR2 from the germline V gene are SGHNT and YYREEE (reference sequence). CDR3 length: 14 amino acids. The CDR3 loop reads CASSLRQGSYEQYF. The DNA of the CDR3 is TGTGCCAGCAGCTTGAGACAGGGCTCCTACGAGCAGTACTTC.

Points on this clone: The junction does not match germline at one end; this may be a read error. The chain employs TRBV28 and TRBJ2-1; D uncertain. The CDR3 length is 11 residues. Germline V gene data show CDR1 as MDHEN and CDR2 as SYDVKM. CDR3 protein: CASSLGVAWVF. CDR3 sequence (DNA): TGTGCCAGCAGTTTAGGGGTGGCCTGGGTCTTC.

This clone was detected only a few times. The rearrangement links TRBV7-9 to TRBJ1-1; D not certain. Germline-derived CDR1 and CDR2 are SEHNR and FQNEAQ (reference sequence). The germline V and J ends were trimmed by 8 bases and 4 bases, with 14 bases remaining between them. The CDR3 totals 13 residues. The CDR3 sequence: CASQGRRATEAFF. The DNA for the CDR3 is TGTGCCAGCCAAGGGAGGCGGGCCACTGAAGCTTTCTTT.

The V gene is TRBV18, the J gene TRBJ1-1; a weak D match, TRBD1 (5 bases). The V end lost 3 bases, the J end lost 10 bases, and 15 bases lay between the germline ends. The CDR3 covers 13 residues. Per the germline V gene, CDR1 is KGHSH and CDR2 is LQKENI. The CDR3 sequence is CASSPPGRVSAFF. CDR3 DNA: TGTGCCAGCTCACCTCCCGGCAGGGTGTCAGCTTTCTTT.